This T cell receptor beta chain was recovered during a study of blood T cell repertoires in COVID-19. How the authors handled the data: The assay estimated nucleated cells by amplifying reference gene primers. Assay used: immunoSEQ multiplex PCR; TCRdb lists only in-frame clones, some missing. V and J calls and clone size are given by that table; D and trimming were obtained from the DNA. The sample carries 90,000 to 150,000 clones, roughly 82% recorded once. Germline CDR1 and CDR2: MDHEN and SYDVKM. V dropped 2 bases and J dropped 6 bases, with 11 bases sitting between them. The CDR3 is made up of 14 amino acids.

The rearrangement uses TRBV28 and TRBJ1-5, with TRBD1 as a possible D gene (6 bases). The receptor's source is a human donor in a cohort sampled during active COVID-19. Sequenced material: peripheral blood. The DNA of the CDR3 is TGTGCCAGCAGTTTAGGGGGCTGGGGTCAGCCCCAGCATTTT. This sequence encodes CASSLGGWGQPQHF.